Detailed here is one TCR beta chain. This clone's antigen is unknown. Base qualities were left out, and no much larger clone turns up one base away. The protocol used for the library was the immunoSEQ multiplex PCR assay. A mixture of 60 forward primers for TCR Vbeta segments and 13 reverse primers for TCR Jbeta segments was used in the multiplex PCR. The CDR3 region of rearranged TCR beta genes was amplified from genomic DNA with a multiplex PCR assay. The Illumina HiSeq System was used to sequence the amplified TCR beta libraries as 87-base-pair reads. The paper's data handling went like this. A later analysis counted approximately 74 million unique TCR beta chains across the 700 or so repertoires, and roughly 9.9 million of these chains were shared by at least two donors. Raw reads were error-corrected and collapsed into unique sequences with a nearest-neighbor algorithm that merged closely related sequences to remove PCR and sequencing errors. Alignment of CDR3 sequences to IMGT reference sequences was used to assign V, D and J gene segments. For a sequence to be retained, at least a six-nucleotide match to both a V gene segment and a J gene segment was required. A rearrangement counted as productive if the CDR3 had no stop codons and remained in frame with V and J, and every other rearrangement counted as non-productive. CDR3 was defined by IMGT convention, running from the second conserved V-encoded cysteine to the conserved J-encoded phenylalanine. The earlier analysis of a few hundred of the donors excluded sequences that lacked an unambiguous match to a single V gene segment. An earlier analysis of just under 600 of the donors called V segments functional above 56.7% productive rearrangements and segregating when the between-donor standard deviation exceeded 5%. To diagnose cytomegalovirus status from the catalog of TCR beta chain sequences, a statistical classification framework was built. In a later analysis, V and J genes were assigned by comparing TCR nucleotide sequences against IMGT/GENE-DB human TR gene sequences. Using the TCRdist pipeline, a later analysis assigned CDR3 sequences along with most-parsimonious VDJ recombination scenarios. In a later analysis, each TCR beta chain was defined by its CDR3 amino acid sequence together with its V-gene family, and reads without a unique V-gene family were excluded. A later analysis removed several hundred highly shared, low-generation-probability nucleotide sequences to deal with suspected cross-contamination and a sequencing artifact. A later analysis calculated a clonal expansion index for each public chain from normalized within-repertoire ranks of inferred template counts. A later analysis computed generation probabilities with a VDJ recombination model fitted to out-of-frame rearrangements, and checked the results against IGoR. Hypergeometric tests were used in a later analysis to score TCR-TCR, TCR-HLA and TCR-CMV co-occurrence, with a repertoire-size bias correction applied to the TCR pairs. False discovery rates were estimated in a later analysis by permuting HLA or CMV assignments 20 times. A later analysis grouped co-occurring TCRs with DBSCAN, adding TCRdist sequence similarity when clustering within HLA-allele-positive subsets. For co-occurrence clustering, repertoires with fewer than 30,000 or more than 120,000 public chains were excluded, along with five repertoires with anomalous nucleotide sharing. The table was pulled from immuneACCESS by TCRdb, which kept in-frame rearrangements only. Such tables lose some clones; where checked, under half of the loss comes from unresolved V genes, and the rest has no known cause. That table gives V, J and clone size, and the DNA gave D and trimming. The sample profile shows 100,000 to 150,000 clones; roughly 9% of them were found once. The top ten clonotypes cover 5.5% to 8% of the sample.

The record originates from a study of cytomegalovirus exposure and HLA in healthy donors (dated by TCRdb to 2016 to 2017). With regard to the full study: An earlier analysis of approximately 640 of the donors reported more than 250 Gb of sequence data and 100 million to 140 million unique TCR beta sequences from about 200 million T cells. Approximately 310 gigabases of sequencing data and around 85 million unique TCR sequences made up an early release that covered around 640 HLA-typed donors. Of the 350 to 450 genotyped donors, 70% to 90% were placed in the genetic ancestry cluster associated with self-reported Caucasian donors. The aim of the study was to test whether cataloging public T cell receptors could identify signatures of past pathogen exposure. The T cell repertoires of 700 or so subjects were profiled by immunosequencing and related to cytomegalovirus serostatus. A separate validation cohort of approximately 120 different subjects was used in addition to the 666-subject first cohort. High-throughput TCR immunosequencing, statistical association of individual TCRs with disease status, and machine learning were combined to predict cytomegalovirus infection status. A later analysis re-analyzed previously published TCR beta repertoires from 550 to 700 donors and added high-resolution HLA genotyping to study TCR occurrence patterns. Rather than drawing on any new phenotypic data, the later analysis identified candidate immune exposures from TCR beta sequences and the way those sequences occurred across donors. An earlier analysis of a few hundred of the donors applied high-throughput TCR beta sequencing to assess whether each TCR beta V gene segment acted as functional or pseudogenic. Donor age, sex, ethnicity and CMV serostatus were compiled alongside the repertoire data. A later genetic analysis took genome-wide SNP genotypes for about three fifths of the 666 donors and used that subset as a discovery cohort. Every repertoire in the discovery cohort had been generated on one and the same sequencing platform. HLA typing included class I and class II loci at four-digit resolution. The number of typed donors differed by locus: about 620-630 for A, B, C, DRB1 and DQB1; 500 to 550 for DQA1; around 610 for DPA1; and roughly 450 for DPB1. Because of strong linkage in the cohort, roughly five DR-DQ haplotypes were treated as single units for association and clustering. On average, around 200,000 unique TCR beta nucleotide sequences were sequenced per donor among 350 to 400 genotyped donors of the cohort, with approximately 18% of those sequences being non-productive. Summary of the overall study and its limitations: Assigning TCR associations to individual alleles was difficult when HLA alleles, especially DR and DQ, strongly co-occurred. A later genetic analysis associated a missense DCLRE1C variant with V-gene and J-gene trimming of TCR beta chains, and an independent cohort replicated the association. For the cohort, immune exposure information was limited to CMV serostatus. At a false discovery rate of 0.05, a later analysis linked around 17,000 TCR beta sequences to specific HLA alleles. A later analysis found that HLA-associated TCR beta chains were more clonally expanded and had lower generation probabilities than equally common non-associated chains. The sequencing pipeline was judged likely to have produced a cluster of highly shared sequence variants as a technical artifact. The authors suggested that the approach could potentially be extended to other disease states and immunological phenotypes. The study listed 164 TCR beta chains as associated with cytomegalovirus. Because HLA typing was unavailable for some donors at each locus, only the typed subset was used in association tests. A few of the identified cytomegalovirus-associated TCR beta chains were confirmed in vitro to be specific for cytomegalovirus antigens. In this cohort, only TCR beta chains were sequenced, and detectable features were limited by the absence of alpha or paired-chain data. In a later analysis, TCR association rates were found to vary across HLA loci, with the most associated TCRs seen for DRB1 alleles and the fewest for HLA-C alleles. Correlated functional status among segregating V segments might be attributable to linkage disequilibrium, but an unknown experimental factor could not be ruled out. The earlier analysis of 587 of the donors excluded 15 to 20 rarely observed V segments, including chromosome 9 orphons, because counts were too low. Presence/absence analyses assumed roughly uniform sequencing depth across donors, an assumption that may not hold. The classifier was reported to diagnose cytomegalovirus status with high specificity and sensitivity in both the original cohort and the validation cohort. In a later genetic analysis, fewer N-insertions in productive TCRs were reported among donors in an Asian-associated ancestry cluster than the approximately 710-donor mean. A further reported finding was that TCR beta sequences accurately predicted the HLA-A and HLA-B alleles for most subjects in the first cohort. A later analysis found that most CMV-associated TCR beta chains appeared HLA-restricted, with HLA associations seemingly driven largely by CMV exposure. While some public TCRs were present in many individuals, most TCR sequences turned up only very rarely across donors. Several of the top co-occurrence clusters appeared to be linked to parvovirus B19, influenza, CMV and Epstein-Barr virus, according to a later analysis. In an earlier analysis of some 540 of the donors, most TCR beta V segments appeared in productive rearrangements about 87% or about 30% of the time, broadly matching IMGT annotations.

The cohort consisted of 666 healthy bone marrow donors. All cohort members were sampled while nominally healthy, although unrecorded immune exposures were likely present. The donor was CMV seropositive and was included in the group of around 300 seropositive cohort members. A peripheral blood sample was collected from each donor, and TCR beta sequencing was performed on peripheral blood mononuclear cells. Genomic DNA was extracted from the blood cell samples with the Qiagen DNeasy Blood Extraction Kit. This TCR derives from a woman between 40 and 55 years old in good health and CMV-seropositive. Input material: PBMCs.

CDR3 protein: CASRGTSLHEQYF. The sequence in DNA is TGTGCCAGCAGGGGGACTAGTCTCCACGAGCAGTACTTC. The chain couples TRBV6-6 to TRBJ2-7; 8 bases in the middle match TRBD2. The V end gives up 6 bases and the J end 5 bases, leaving 6 bases in the junction not matched to a gene. The CDR3 covers 13 residues, taking in both the cysteine and the phenylalanine. The sequence is cut down to CDR3 DNA, 39 bases in frame from base 1. From the germline V gene (reference sequence), CDR1 is MNHNY and CDR2 is SVGAGI.